These 31 T cell receptor beta chains originate from one sample sequenced in a study of shared clonotypes between healthy human individuals (dated by TCRdb to 2018 to 2021). Library prep was done by the immunoSEQ multiplex PCR assay. This immuneACCESS table, as held by TCRdb, lists in-frame sequences with V and J called but not all clones. Of the missing ones, under half trace to an unresolved V gene in checked studies; the others have no known cause. This sample has roughly 2.2 million clones in its table, and 80% to 95% of those were observed once. The ten largest make up approximately 0.41% of the sample. The sample consisted of naive CD4+ T cells from PBMCs. What the cell subset or site label conveys for this sample: CD45RA+ positively selected. The receptor source for this set is a man between 18 and 29 years old in good health. Some clones in this sample may be carry-over from other donors' samples.

V gene TRBV18 combines with J gene TRBJ1-1; no firm D call. The V and J ends lost 8 bases and 4 bases respectively, with 11 bases between them. This CDR3 has 12 residues. The V gene's germline CDR1 is KGHSH and CDR2 LQKENI. The CDR3 sequence is CASPRDGTEAFF. The CDR3 DNA is TGTGCCAGCCCTCGAGATGGCACTGAAGCTTTCTTT.

The V and J genes are TRBV28 and TRBJ1-1; TRBD1 agrees at 8 bases. The trim removed 5 bases at V and 5 bases at J, leaving 7 bases unmatched. Germline lookup yields CDR1 MDHEN and CDR2 SYDVKM. The CDR3 length is 14 residues. CDR3 residues: CASSRQGLGTEAFF. CDR3 nucleotide sequence: TGTGCCAGCAGTCGACAGGGGCTAGGTACTGAAGCTTTCTTT.

This chain connects TRBV5-1 to TRBJ2-1; D might be TRBD1 (5 bases). V lost 4 bases and J lost 0, with 11 bases in between. The germline CDR1 and CDR2 sequences are SGHRS and YFSETQ. The length of the CDR3 is 15 residues. The CDR3: CASSLYRSSYNEQFF. The CDR3 nucleotides read TGCGCCAGCAGCCTTTACAGGAGCTCCTACAATGAGCAGTTCTTC.

The chain combines TRBV11-2 with TRBJ2-1, with D tentatively TRBD2 (6 bases). CDR3 length equals 12 residues. The V gene lost 8 bases and the J gene lost 6 bases, with 11 bases spanning the gap. Germline V lookup: CDR1 SGHAT, CDR2 FQNNGV. CDR3 sequence (DNA): TGTGCCAGCCGCGGGGACCCCAATGAGCAGTTCTTC. Translated: CASRGDPNEQFF.

The chain couples TRBV6-4 to TRBJ1-2; 7 bases agree with TRBD1. Germline V CDR1 and CDR2: MRHNA, SNTAGT. With V trimmed by 4 bases and J by 8 bases, 7 bases remained unmatched. This CDR3 is built from 13 residues. The CDR3 loop reads CASSGTGAGGYTF. The CDR3, as DNA: TGTGCCAGCAGTGGGACAGGCGCCGGGGGCTACACCTTC.

The rearrangement links TRBV7-2 to TRBJ2-1; maybe TRBD2 (6 bases). V lost 4 bases and J 5 bases, leaving 15 bases between the germline ends. CDR1 is SGHTA and CDR2 is FQGNSA in the germline V gene. The length of the CDR3 is 15 residues. The CDR3 region is CASSSGAPGDNEQFF. In DNA form, the CDR3 reads TGTGCCAGCAGCTCCGGAGCGCCGGGAGACAATGAGCAGTTCTTC.

Here the CDR3 DNA reads TGTGCCAGCAGTAATAACAGGGGTAGGAATGAGCAGTTCTTC. As protein: CASSNNRGRNEQFF. The V and J genes are TRBV2 and TRBJ2-1; 7 bases agree with TRBD1. This CDR3 region has 14 residues. CDR1 is SNHLY, CDR2 FYNNEI, per germline. The V gene end was trimmed by 5 bases and the J gene end by 7 bases; junction bases not matched to a gene: 8.

This rearrangement joins TRBV18 to TRBJ1-1, with D tentatively TRBD1 (5 bases). This CDR3 is built from 15 residues. Looked up from germline, CDR1 is KGHSH and CDR2 is LQKENI. V lost 0 bases, J lost 6 bases, and 14 bases lay in between. In DNA form, the CDR3 reads TGTGCCAGCTCACCACCTATGCAGGGAATCCCTGAAGCTTTCTTT. It is translated as CASSPPMQGIPEAFF.

The V and J genes are TRBV27 and TRBJ2-1; D is ambiguous. Germline V lookup: CDR1 MNHEY, CDR2 SMNVEV (reference sequence). V gave up 6 bases and J gave up 0 bases, with 18 bases separating them. CDR3 length: 17 amino acids. CDR3 protein: CASSTPPSRFSYNEQFF. In nucleotides, the CDR3 is TGTGCCAGCAGCACCCCCCCTAGTAGGTTCTCCTACAATGAGCAGTTCTTC.

The chain joins TRBV19 to TRBJ1-5; 9 nucleotides match TRBD1. The CDR3 is 18 residues long. Looked up from germline, CDR1 is LNHDA and CDR2 is SQIVND (reference sequence). The V and J ends lost 3 bases and 5 bases, in that order; junction bases with no gene match: 14. The CDR3 nucleotides are TGTGCCAGTAGTATTTATTTAGACAGGGGGTCTTTTTATCAGCCCCAGCATTTT. It encodes CASSIYLDRGSFYQPQHF.

The chain combines TRBV5-1 with TRBJ1-1, with D tentatively TRBD1 (6 bases). CDR1 is SGHRS, CDR2 YFSETQ, per germline. CDR3 length: 16 amino acids. V was shortened by 7 bases and J by 4 bases, with 23 bases between the two germline ends. CDR3 loop: CASSIVGALLGTEAFF. Here the CDR3 DNA reads TGCGCCAGCTCCATAGTGGGGGCGCTACTGGGCACTGAAGCTTTCTTT.

In its sample, this clone was seen once. V is TRBV5-4 and J is TRBJ1-2; D uncertain. V lost 2 bases, J lost 4 bases, and 9 bases lay in between. The germline CDR1 and CDR2 sequences are SGHNT and YYREEE (reference sequence). The CDR3 spans 13 residues. CDR3 sequence reads: CASSFGEVYGYTF. The CDR3 bases are TGTGCCAGCAGCTTCGGGGAGGTCTATGGCTACACCTTC.

The chain combines TRBV6-6 with TRBJ1-5; TRBD1 matches 7 bases. Germline CDR1 and CDR2: MNHNY and SVGAGI (reference sequence). The CDR3 covers 14 residues. After removal of 2 bases from V and 4 bases from J, the junction contained 2 bases not matched to a gene. The DNA of the CDR3 is TGTGCCAGCAGTTACGGGACAGATAATCAGCCCCAGCATTTT. Translated, it gives CASSYGTDNQPQHF.

CDR3 coding DNA: TGTGCCAGCAGCTTGAGGACAGAAGGGTCGAGGGGCTACACCTTC. Translating gives CASSLRTEGSRGYTF. V and J are TRBV5-4 and TRBJ1-2, with D perhaps matching TRBD1 (6 bases). Looked up from germline, CDR1 is SGHNT and CDR2 is YYREEE (reference sequence). Trimming removed 1 base at V and 8 bases at J, with 18 bases between. This CDR3 is built from 15 residues. Using reference TRBV5-4 and TRBJ1-2 for the parts outside the CDR3, the full variable domain is ETGVTQSPTHLIKTRGQQVTLRCSSQSGHNTVSWYQQALGQGPQFIFQYYREEENGRGNFPPRFSGLQFPNYSSELNVNALELDDSALYLCASSLRTEGSRGYTFGSGTRLTVV.

This clone was found a few times. The chain has TRBV7-9 and TRBJ1-1; no reliable D call. This CDR3 is built from 12 residues. V was cut by 7 bases and J by 5 bases, with 11 bases left in between. Germline V gene sequence: CDR1 SEHNR, CDR2 FQNEAQ (reference sequence). As DNA, the CDR3 is TGTGCCAGCAACCGTGGATGGACTGAAGCTTTCTTT. It yields the protein CASNRGWTEAFF. Full variable domain (rest looked up from reference TRBV7-9 and TRBJ1-1): DTGVSQNPRHKITKRGQNVTFRCDPISEHNRLYWYRQTLGQGPEFLTYFQNEAQLEKSRLLSDRFSAERPKGSFSTLEIQRTEQGDSAMYLCASNRGWTEAFFGQGTRLTVV.

The chain uses TRBV7-2 and TRBJ2-1, with a possible D match to TRBD2 (5 bases). V lost 5 bases and J lost 2, with 13 bases in between. Germline V gives CDR1 SGHTA, CDR2 FQGNSA. The CDR3 sequence is 15 residues long. CDR3 nucleotides: TGTGCCAGCAGCCTCTCGGAGGCACCCTACAATGAGCAGTTCTTC. It translates to CASSLSEAPYNEQFF.

The gene calls are TRBV6-6 and TRBJ2-7, with 7 bases that match TRBD1. Per the germline V gene, CDR1 is MNHNY and CDR2 is SVGAGI (reference sequence). With 6 bases clipped from V and 1 base from J, the junction kept 9 bases outside the gene matches. The CDR3 runs 15 residues. The CDR3 is CASSQTQGKSYEQYF. Here the CDR3 DNA reads TGTGCCAGCAGCCAGACACAGGGGAAGTCCTACGAGCAGTACTTC.

The rearrangement links TRBV5-1 to TRBJ1-1; a possible D gene is TRBD1 (5 bases). The CDR3 runs 14 residues. CDR1 is SGHRS, CDR2 YFSETQ, per germline. Trimming stripped 4 bases from V and 4 bases from J, with 14 bases between. The CDR3 DNA sequence: TGCGCCAGCAGCGGCGGGACGGTGGGCACTGAAGCTTTCTTT. This translates into CASSGGTVGTEAFF.

The J gene is TRBJ1-2, the V gene TRBV5-6; D is undetermined. The CDR3 extends over 11 amino acids. The germline V and J ends were trimmed by 4 bases and 8 bases, with 9 bases remaining between them. Looked up from germline, CDR1 is SGHDT and CDR2 is YYEEEE. DNA of the CDR3: TGTGCCAGCAGCATCCTGTTGGGCTACACCTTC. Translated: CASSILLGYTF.

V and J are TRBV9 and TRBJ2-1; TRBD2 matches 9 bases. Losses at the gene ends were 0 bases for V and 10 bases for J; bases not matched to a gene: 8. The CDR3 length is 15 residues. CDR1 is SGDLS, CDR2 YYNGEE, per germline. Written as DNA, the CDR3 is TGTGCCAGCAGCGTAGGGGTAGCGGGAGTCCCCGAGCAGTTCTTC. It yields the protein CASSVGVAGVPEQFF.

The J gene is TRBJ2-1, the V gene TRBV30; 11 bases agree with TRBD2. This CDR3 region has 17 residues. Germline V lookup: CDR1 GTSNPN, CDR2 SVGIG (reference sequence). V dropped 3 bases and J dropped 4; count of bases not matched to a gene: 11. CDR3 coding DNA: TGTGCCTGGAGGAGCCGACCGGGACTAGCGGATTACAATGAGCAGTTCTTC. This gives the protein CAWRSRPGLADYNEQFF.

This clone was found once. The chain employs TRBV4-1 and TRBJ1-2; a weak D match, TRBD1 (5 bases). Trimming took off 1 base at V and 8 bases at J, with 14 bases between the two ends. The CDR3 spans 14 residues. Germline V gene sequence: CDR1 MGHRA, CDR2 YSYEKL. In DNA, the CDR3 is TGCGCCAGCAGCCAAGGGGGGGACCTAAAAGGCTACACCTTC. Amino acid sequence: CASSQGGDLKGYTF.

This rearrangement joins TRBV10-1 to TRBJ2-2, with 9 nucleotides matching TRBD1. V shed 9 bases and J 3 bases; nucleotides not matched to a gene: 11. Per the germline V gene, CDR1 is WNHNN and CDR2 is SYGVQD (reference sequence). The CDR3 length is 16 residues. The CDR3 nucleotides read TGCGCCAGTTCGAAGGGCGGGACAGGGCACACCGGGGAGCTGTTTTTT. Translated: CASSKGGTGHTGELFF.

This rearrangement joins TRBV7-8 to TRBJ2-7; 10 bases fit TRBD2. V was pared by 2 bases and J by 2 bases, with 3 bases of the junction left unmatched. Germline V gives CDR1 SGHVS, CDR2 FQNEAQ. This CDR3 contains 15 residues. The CDR3 nucleotides are TGTGCCAGCAGCTTATCAGCGGGAGGGCCCTACGAGCAGTACTTC. This codes for CASSLSAGGPYEQYF.

V is TRBV6-4 and J is TRBJ2-1, with TRBD1 matching over 12 bases. V dropped 3 bases and J dropped 10; count of bases not matched to a gene: 4. The germline V gene has CDR1 MRHNA and CDR2 SNTAGT. This CDR3 is built from 14 residues. CDR3 DNA sequence: TGTGCCAGCAGTGAGGGACAGGGGGCCTGGGAGCAGTTCTTC. This encodes CASSEGQGAWEQFF.

This clone came up a few times. For the CDR3, the DNA is TGTGCCAGCAATAACAGGGTTGGCCAGCCCCAGCATTTT. Protein product: CASNNRVGQPQHF. The chain has TRBV6-1 and TRBJ1-5; TRBD1 might be the D (6 bases). V was shortened by 7 bases and J by 7 bases, with 14 bases between the two germline ends. Germline V CDR1 and CDR2: MNHNS, SASEGT. There are 13 residues in the CDR3.

This rearrangement joins TRBV7-2 to TRBJ2-7; D is ambiguous. This CDR3 has 15 residues. Germline values: CDR1 SGHTA, CDR2 FQGNSA. V lost 1 base to trimming and J lost 7 bases, with 17 bases between them. In DNA, the CDR3 is TGTGCCAGCAGCTTAGGGCGTCGGGCTCTTAATGAGCAGTACTTC. This codes for CASSLGRRALNEQYF.

With respect to this clone: Other nucleotide sequences from this sample produce the same CDR3. The genes are TRBV5-1 and TRBJ1-1; tentatively, D is TRBD1 (5 bases). The V end lost 0 bases, the J end lost 1 base, and 7 bases lay between the germline ends. Germline CDR1 and CDR2: SGHRS and YFSETQ. The CDR3 is 14 amino acids. The CDR3 region has the DNA TGCGCCAGCAGCTTGGCCGGGGGGAACACTGAAGCTTTCTTT. Translated: CASSLAGGNTEAFF.

The V call is TRBV9, the J call TRBJ2-3; D is uncertain. CDR3 length: 13 residues. The V end was cut by 4 bases, the J end by 4 bases, with 10 bases between. CDR1 SGDLS and CDR2 YYNGEE come from the germline V gene. The CDR3 DNA sequence: TGTGCCAGCAGCCGGGTTGGCGCAGATACGCAGTATTTT. This sequence encodes CASSRVGADTQYF.

A remark on this clone: Other DNA sequences in the sample encode the same CDR3. J is TRBJ1-1 and V is TRBV5-1, with D maybe TRBD1 (6 bases). Germline CDR1 is SGHRS and CDR2 is YFSETQ. The CDR3 contains 13 residues. Trimming left V 4 bases short and J 2 bases short, with 9 bases between. CDR3 region: CASSQTGNTEAFF. The CDR3 DNA reads as TGCGCCAGCAGCCAGACAGGCAACACTGAAGCTTTCTTT.

Only a few counts were recorded for this clone. The chain joins TRBV27 to TRBJ1-2; D gene unclear. Trimming cost V 5 bases and J 8 bases, with 12 bases left between them. There are 12 residues in the CDR3. Germline-derived CDR1 and CDR2 are MNHEY and SMNVEV (reference sequence). The CDR3, as DNA: TGTGCCAGCAGTCCGATTCGCGGGGGCTACACCTTC. Amino acids: CASSPIRGGYTF.